This TCR beta chain was sequenced for a study of T cell changes during pregnancy in multiple sclerosis. Clones were read by immunoSEQ multiplex PCR, and TCRdb kept only the in-frame ones, dropping some. The table shows tens of thousands of clones, with 75% to 95% occurring only once. The CDR3 is 14 amino acids. CDR1 is MGHDK, CDR2 SYGVNS, per germline. Trimming took 5 bases from V and 5 from J; bases not matched to a gene: 5. This receptor was obtained from a female donor in good health, enrolled as a control in a pregnancy study. This chain uses TRBV25-1 with TRBJ2-1; TRBD2 matches 8 bases. This sample comprised peripheral blood, obtained after pregnancy. The CDR3 region has the DNA TGTGCCAGCAGTTTTGGTAGCGGGAACAATGAGCAGTTCTTC. Translation gives CASSFGSGNNEQFF. The complete variable domain, with remaining parts taken from reference TRBV25-1 and TRBJ2-1, reads EADIYQTPRYLVIGTGKKITLECSQTMGHDKMYWYQQDPGMELHLIHYSYGVNSTEKGDLSSESTVSRIRTEHFPLTLESARPSHTSQYLCASSFGSGNNEQFFGPGTRLTVL.